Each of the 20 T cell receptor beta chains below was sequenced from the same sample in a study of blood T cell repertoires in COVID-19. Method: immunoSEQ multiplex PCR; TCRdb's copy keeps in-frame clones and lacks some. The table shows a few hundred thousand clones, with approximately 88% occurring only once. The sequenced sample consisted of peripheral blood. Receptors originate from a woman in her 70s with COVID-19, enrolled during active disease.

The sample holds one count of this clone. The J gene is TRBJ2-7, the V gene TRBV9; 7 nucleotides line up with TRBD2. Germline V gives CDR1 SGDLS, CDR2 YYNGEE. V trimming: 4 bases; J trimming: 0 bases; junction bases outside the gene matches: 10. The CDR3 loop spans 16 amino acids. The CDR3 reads CASSPRLAAASYEQYF. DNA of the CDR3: TGTGCCAGCAGCCCCCGCCTAGCGGCCGCCTCCTACGAGCAGTACTTC.

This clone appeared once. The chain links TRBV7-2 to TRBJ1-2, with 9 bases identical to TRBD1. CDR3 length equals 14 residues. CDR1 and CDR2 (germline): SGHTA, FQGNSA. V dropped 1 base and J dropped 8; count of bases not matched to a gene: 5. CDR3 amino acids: CASSLGTGAQGYTF. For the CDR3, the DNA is TGTGCCAGCAGCTTAGGGACAGGGGCGCAGGGCTACACCTTC. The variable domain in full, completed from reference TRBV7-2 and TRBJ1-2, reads GAGVSQSPSNKVTEKGKDVELRCDPISGHTALYWYRQSLGQGLEFLIYFQGNSAPDKSGLPSDRFSAERTGGSVSTLTIQRTQQEDSAVYLCASSLGTGAQGYTFGSGTRLTVV.

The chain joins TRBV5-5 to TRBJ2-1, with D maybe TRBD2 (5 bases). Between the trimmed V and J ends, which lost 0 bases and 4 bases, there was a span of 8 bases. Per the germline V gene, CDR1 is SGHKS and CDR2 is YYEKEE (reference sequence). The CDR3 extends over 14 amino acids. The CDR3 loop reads CASSLGGLYNEQFF. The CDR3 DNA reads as TGTGCCAGCAGCTTGGGCGGGCTTTACAATGAGCAGTTCTTC. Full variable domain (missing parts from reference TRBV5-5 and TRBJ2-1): DAGVTQSPTHLIKTRGQQVTLRCSPISGHKSVSWYQQVLGQGPQFIFQYYEKEERGRGNFPDRFSARQFPNYSSELNVNALLLGDSALYLCASSLGGLYNEQFFGPGTRLTVL.

In nucleotides, the CDR3 is TGCGCCAGCAGTGGCGGACAGGGGTATACGAACACCGGGGAGCTGTTTTTT. Its protein product is CASSGGQGYTNTGELFF. V is TRBV10-1 and J is TRBJ2-2; 9 bases match TRBD1. This CDR3 region has 17 residues. CDR1 is WNHNN, CDR2 SYGVQD, per germline (reference sequence). With 4 bases clipped from V and 0 bases from J, the junction kept 6 bases outside the gene matches.

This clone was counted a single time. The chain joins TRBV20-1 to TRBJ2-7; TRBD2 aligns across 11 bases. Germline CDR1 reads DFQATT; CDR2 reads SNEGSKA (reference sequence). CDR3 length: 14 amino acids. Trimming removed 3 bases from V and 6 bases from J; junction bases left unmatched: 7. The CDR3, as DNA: TGCAGTGCTAGTATAGCGGGAGGGGTGGGCGAGCAGTACTTC. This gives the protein CSASIAGGVGEQYF.

CDR3: CASSAPLTFTYEQYF. DNA for the CDR3: TGTGCCAGCAGTGCCCCCCTGACATTCACCTACGAGCAGTACTTC. This chain uses TRBV6-4 with TRBJ2-7; D unresolved. This CDR3 has 15 amino acids. The germline V gene has CDR1 MRHNA and CDR2 SNTAGT. With 4 bases removed from V and 2 bases from J, the gap between germline ends came to 15 bases.

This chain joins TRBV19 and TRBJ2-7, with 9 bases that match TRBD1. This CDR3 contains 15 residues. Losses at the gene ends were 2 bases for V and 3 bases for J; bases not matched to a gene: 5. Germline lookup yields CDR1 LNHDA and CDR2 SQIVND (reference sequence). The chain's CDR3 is CASSIRPGQGYEQYF. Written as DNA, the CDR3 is TGTGCCAGTAGTATACGACCGGGACAGGGCTACGAGCAGTACTTC.

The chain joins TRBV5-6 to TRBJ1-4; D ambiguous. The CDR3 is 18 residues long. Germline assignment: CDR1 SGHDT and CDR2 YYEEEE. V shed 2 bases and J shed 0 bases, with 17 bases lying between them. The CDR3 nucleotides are TGTGCCAGCAGCTTTTTGCCGACACTCAGTGCAACTAATGAAAAACTGTTTTTT. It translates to CASSFLPTLSATNEKLFF.

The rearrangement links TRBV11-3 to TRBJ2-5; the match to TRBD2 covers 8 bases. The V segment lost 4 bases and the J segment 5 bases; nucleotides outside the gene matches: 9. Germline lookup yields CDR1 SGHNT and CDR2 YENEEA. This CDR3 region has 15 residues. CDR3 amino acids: CASSSRWTSWETQYF. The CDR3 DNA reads TGTGCCAGCAGCTCCCGCTGGACTAGCTGGGAGACCCAGTACTTC.

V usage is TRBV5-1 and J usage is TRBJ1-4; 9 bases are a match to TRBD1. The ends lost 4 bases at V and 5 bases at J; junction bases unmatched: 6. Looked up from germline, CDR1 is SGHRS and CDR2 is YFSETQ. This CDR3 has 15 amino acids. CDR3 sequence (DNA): TGCGCCAGCAGCGGAACCGGGACAGGGAATGAAAAACTGTTTTTT. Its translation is CASSGTGTGNEKLFF.

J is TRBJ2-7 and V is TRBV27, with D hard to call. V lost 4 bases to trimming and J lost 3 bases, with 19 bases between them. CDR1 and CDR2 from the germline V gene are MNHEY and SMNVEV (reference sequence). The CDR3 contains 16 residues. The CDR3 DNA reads TGTGCCAGCAGTTCAGTCGGGTGGCAAGAATTCTACGAGCAGTACTTC. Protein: CASSSVGWQEFYEQYF.

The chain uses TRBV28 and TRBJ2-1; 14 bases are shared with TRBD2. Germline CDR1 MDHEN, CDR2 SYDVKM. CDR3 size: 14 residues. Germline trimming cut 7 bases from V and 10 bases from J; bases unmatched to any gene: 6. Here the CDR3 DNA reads TGTGCCAGCATAAGGACTAGCGGGAGGTGGGAGCAGTTCTTC. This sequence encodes CASIRTSGRWEQFF.

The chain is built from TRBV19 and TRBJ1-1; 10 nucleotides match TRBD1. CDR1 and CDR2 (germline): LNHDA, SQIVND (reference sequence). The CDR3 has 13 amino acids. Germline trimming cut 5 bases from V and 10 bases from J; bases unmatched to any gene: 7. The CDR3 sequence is CASSLMTGGVAFF. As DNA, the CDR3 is TGTGCCAGTAGTCTAATGACAGGGGGCGTAGCTTTCTTT.

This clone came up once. CDR3 nucleotide sequence: TGTGCCAGCAGTTTGGGGGCCCGAAGCTCCTACAATGAGCAGTTCTTC. Translation gives CASSLGARSSYNEQFF. The J gene is TRBJ2-1, the V gene TRBV27, with TRBD1 as a possible D gene (6 bases). The CDR3 has 16 residues. Trimming stripped 3 bases from V and 0 bases from J, with 12 bases between. Germline loops: CDR1 MNHEY, CDR2 SMNVEV (reference sequence).

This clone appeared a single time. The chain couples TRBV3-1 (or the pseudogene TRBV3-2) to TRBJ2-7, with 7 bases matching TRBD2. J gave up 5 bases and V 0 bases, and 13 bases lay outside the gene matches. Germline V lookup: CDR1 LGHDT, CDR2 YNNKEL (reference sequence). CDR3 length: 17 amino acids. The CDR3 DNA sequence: TGTGCCAGCAGCCAAGATAGTCGGGACTACCTGGGCAACGAGCAGTACTTC. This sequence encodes CASSQDSRDYLGNEQYF.

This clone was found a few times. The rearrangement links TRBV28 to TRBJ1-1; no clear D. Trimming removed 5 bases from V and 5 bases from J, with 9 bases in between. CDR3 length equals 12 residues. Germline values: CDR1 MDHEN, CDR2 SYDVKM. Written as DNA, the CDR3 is TGTGCCAGCAGTGGATGGAGGACTGAAGCTTTCTTT. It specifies CASSGWRTEAFF.

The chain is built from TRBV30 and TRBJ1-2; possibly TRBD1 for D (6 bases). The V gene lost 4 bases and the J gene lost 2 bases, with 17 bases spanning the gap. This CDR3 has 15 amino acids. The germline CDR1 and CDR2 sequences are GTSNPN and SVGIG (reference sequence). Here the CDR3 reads CAWTTSDRRNYGYTF. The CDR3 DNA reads TGTGCCTGGACGACATCCGACAGGAGGAACTATGGCTACACCTTC.

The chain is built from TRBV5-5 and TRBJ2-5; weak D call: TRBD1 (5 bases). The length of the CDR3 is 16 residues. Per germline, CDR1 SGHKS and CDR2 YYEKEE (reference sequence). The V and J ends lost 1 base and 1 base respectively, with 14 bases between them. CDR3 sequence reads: CASSLSPGQGQETQYF. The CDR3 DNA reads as TGTGCCAGCAGCTTGTCCCCTGGGCAGGGCCAAGAGACCCAGTACTTC.

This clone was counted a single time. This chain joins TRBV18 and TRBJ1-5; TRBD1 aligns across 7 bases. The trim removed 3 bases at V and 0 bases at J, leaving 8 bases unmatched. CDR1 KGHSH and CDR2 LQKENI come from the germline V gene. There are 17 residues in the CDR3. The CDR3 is CASSPQDRSNSNQPQHF. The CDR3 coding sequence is TGTGCCAGCTCACCCCAGGACAGGTCAAATAGCAATCAGCCCCAGCATTTT. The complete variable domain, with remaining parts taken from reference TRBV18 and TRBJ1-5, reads NAGVMQNPRHLVRRRGQEARLRCSPMKGHSHVYWYRQLPEEGLKFMVYLQKENIIDESGMPKERFSAEFPKEGPSILRIQQVVRGDSAAYFCASSPQDRSNSNQPQHFGDGTRLSIL.

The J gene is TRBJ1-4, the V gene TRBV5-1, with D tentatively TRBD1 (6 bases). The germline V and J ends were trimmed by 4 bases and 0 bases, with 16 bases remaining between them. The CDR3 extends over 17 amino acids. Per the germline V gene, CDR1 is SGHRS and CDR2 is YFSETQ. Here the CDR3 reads CASSTTGSGATNEKLFF. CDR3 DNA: TGCGCCAGCAGCACTACAGGGAGCGGGGCAACTAATGAAAAACTGTTTTTT.